This T cell receptor beta chain came from a study of cytomegalovirus exposure and HLA in healthy donors. The V end lost 0 bases, the J end lost 7 bases, and 13 bases lay between the germline ends. Germline V gene data show CDR1 as MGHRA and CDR2 as YSYEKL. There are 15 residues in the CDR3. This PCR relied on a set of 60 Vbeta primers and 13 Jbeta primers. Method: immunoSEQ multiplex PCR; TCRdb's copy keeps in-frame clones and lacks some. The sample includes approximately 110,000 clones, over 75% of them seen just once. This TCR was sampled from a young man in good health and CMV-seropositive. Source material: PBMCs. This chain joins TRBV4-1 and TRBJ1-5; D gene unclear. In DNA form, the CDR3 reads TGCGCCAGCAGCCAAGAAAGGGCGGGGAACCAGCCCCAGCATTTT. Protein product: CASSQERAGNQPQHF.